These T cell receptor beta chains were read from a single sample in a study of blood T cell repertoires in COVID-19. Only in-frame clones appear in the TCRdb table, and some are missing; sequencing was by immunoSEQ multiplex PCR. The sample includes approximately 100,000 clones, around 90% seen only once; the top ten take around 3.9%. Sample: peripheral blood. The receptors shown here come from a human donor with COVID-19, enrolled during active disease. The donor label of this sample is uncertain. The CDR3 runs from the conserved cysteine through the conserved F or W. The D gene is left open where the match is weak. The size of a clone is reported for some rows only, either as once, few or many, or as a class for expanded clones.

j_call d_call clone_size v_call cdr3_aa cdr3_nt
TRBJ1-6 NA NA TRBV21-1 CASSLRDRGSSPLHF TGTGCCAGCAGCCTCCGAGACAGGGGGAGCTCACCCCTCCACTTT
TRBJ1-1 TRBD1 NA TRBV5-1 CASSPDRDRMNTEAFF TGCGCCAGCAGCCCGGATCGGGACAGGATGAACACTGAAGCTTTCTTT
TRBJ1-4 NA NA TRBV18 CASSPRAGEEKLFF TGTGCCAGCTCTCCTCGGGCAGGGGAGGAAAAACTGTTTTTT
TRBJ1-4 NA NA TRBV27 CASSPRGQINEKLFF TGTGCCAGCAGTCCCCGCGGACAGATAAATGAAAAACTGTTTTTT
TRBJ2-7 NA NA TRBV25-1 CASSGVSGKRDYEQYF TGTGCCAGCAGTGGGGTATCGGGGAAACGAGACTACGAGCAGTACTTC
TRBJ2-7 TRBD1 NA TRBV18 CASSPPGQAYEQYF TGTGCCAGCTCACCACCGGGACAGGCTTACGAGCAGTACTTC
TRBJ1-2 NA NA TRBV19 CASSNSVGYGYTF TGTGCCAGTAGCAACAGTGTGGGCTATGGCTACACCTTC
TRBJ1-1 NA NA TRBV5-4 CASSLAVEPTEAFF TGTGCCAGCAGCTTGGCGGTTGAGCCCACTGAAGCTTTCTTT
TRBJ1-5 NA NA TRBV29-1 CSVTSEPQHF TGCAGCGTAACCAGTGAGCCCCAGCATTTT
TRBJ2-5 NA once TRBV11-3 CASSLGATQGREETQYF TGTGCCAGCAGCTTAGGAGCGACACAGGGTAGGGAAGAGACCCAGTACTTC
TRBJ1-4 TRBD1 NA TRBV6-5 CASSGQGAGEKLFF TGTGCCAGCAGCGGACAGGGGGCCGGTGAAAAACTGTTTTTT
TRBJ1-2 NA NA TRBV18 CASSPGPTEYYTF TGTGCCAGCTCACCCGGCCCGACAGAATACTACACCTTC
TRBJ2-1 TRBD1 NA TRBV6-5 CASKGTGGLGEQFF TGTGCCAGCAAAGGGACAGGGGGGTTGGGTGAGCAGTTCTTC
TRBJ1-2 NA NA TRBV7-9 CASSSFVGGDGYTF TGTGCCAGCAGCTCCTTTGTTGGGGGGGATGGCTACACCTTC
TRBJ2-6 TRBD1 NA TRBV9 CASSVGQGSGANVLTF TGTGCCAGCAGCGTTGGACAGGGGTCCGGGGCCAACGTCCTGACTTTC
TRBJ1-1 NA NA TRBV7-6 CASSPQVSDTEAFF TGTGCCAGCAGCCCGCAAGTTTCGGACACTGAAGCTTTCTTT
TRBJ1-2 NA NA TRBV5-1 CASSYSTGDYGYTF TGCGCCAGCAGCTATTCGACGGGAGACTATGGCTACACCTTC
TRBJ1-3 TRBD1 NA TRBV6-6 CASGGQDPISGNTIYF TGTGCCAGCGGGGGACAGGATCCAATCTCTGGAAACACCATATATTTT
TRBJ1-5 TRBD1 NA TRBV18 CASSPPGTGYSNQPQHF TGTGCCAGCTCACCCCCCGGGACAGGGTATAGCAATCAGCCCCAGCATTTT
TRBJ1-2 TRBD1 NA TRBV19 CASSTHRRQGGYGYTF TGTGCCAGTAGTACCCACCGCAGACAGGGCGGCTATGGCTACACCTTC
TRBJ2-3 NA NA TRBV3-1/TRBV3-2 CASSQVAAGSTDTQYF TGTGCCAGCAGCCAAGTAGCGGCAGGGAGCACAGATACGCAGTATTTT
TRBJ2-7 TRBD1 NA TRBV6-5 CASSTQGDNYEQYF TGTGCCAGCAGTACCCAGGGGGATAACTACGAGCAGTACTTC
TRBJ1-1 NA NA TRBV11-3 CASSWRGNTEAFF TGTGCCAGCAGTTGGAGGGGGAACACTGAAGCTTTCTTT
TRBJ2-7 TRBD1 once TRBV5-6 CASSPDPGQRYYEQYF TGTGCCAGCAGCCCAGATCCGGGACAGCGGTACTACGAGCAGTACTTC
TRBJ1-2 NA NA TRBV7-2 CASSRRRGNYGYTF TGTGCCAGCAGCCGGCGTCGGGGTAACTATGGCTACACCTTC
TRBJ2-7 TRBD1 NA TRBV19 CASSIQGGQGLGYEQYF TGTGCCAGTAGTATACAAGGGGGACAGGGGTTGGGCTACGAGCAGTACTTC
TRBJ2-1 TRBD2 once TRBV5-1 CASSSLPGLEGNEQFF TGCGCCAGCAGCTCCCTTCCGGGACTAGAGGGCAATGAGCAGTTCTTC
TRBJ2-1 NA NA TRBV6-5 CASSWRTADSDEQFF TGTGCCAGCAGCTGGAGGACAGCGGACTCCGATGAGCAGTTCTTC
TRBJ1-1 TRBD1 NA TRBV7-3 CASSPTGGSEAFF TGTGCCAGCAGCCCTACAGGGGGCTCTGAAGCTTTCTTT
TRBJ2-7 NA NA TRBV6-1 CASSEGTLSYEQYF TGTGCCAGCAGTGAGGGGACACTCTCCTACGAGCAGTACTTC
TRBJ2-7 TRBD2 NA TRBV5-1 CASSSGLAGGLQYF TGCGCCAGCAGCTCGGGACTAGCGGGAGGGCTACAGTACTTC
TRBJ2-7 TRBD2 NA TRBV4-2 CASSHITSGGPYEQYF TGTGCCAGCAGCCATATAACTAGCGGGGGACCCTACGAGCAGTACTTC
TRBJ1-5 NA few TRBV11-3 CASSLSSNQPQHF TGTGCCAGCAGCTTATCGAGCAATCAGCCCCAGCATTTT
TRBJ1-1 NA once TRBV11-3 CASSLSPNTEAFF TGTGCCAGCAGTTTGAGTCCGAACACTGAAGCTTTCTTT
TRBJ2-3 NA few TRBV5-5 CASSLPGGSTDTQYF TGTGCCAGCAGCCTCCCTGGGGGGAGCACAGATACGCAGTATTTT
TRBJ1-1 TRBD1 NA TRBV5-4 CASSQRQGNTEAFF TGTGCCAGCAGCCAGAGACAGGGGAACACTGAAGCTTTCTTT
TRBJ1-2 TRBD1 NA TRBV6-5 CASSYTRTGGSYGYTF TGTGCCAGCAGTTATACAAGGACAGGGGGCTCTTATGGCTACACCTTC
TRBJ2-3 TRBD2 NA TRBV7-6 CASSPSGGAEADTQYF TGTGCCAGCAGCCCCAGCGGGGGGGCCGAGGCAGATACGCAGTATTTT
TRBJ1-5 TRBD1 NA TRBV6-5 CASRDRPWGNQPQHF TGTGCCAGCAGGGACAGGCCTTGGGGCAATCAGCCCCAGCATTTT
TRBJ1-6 TRBD1 NA TRBV7-6 CASSPSGQGLFSPLHF TGTGCCAGCAGCCCCTCGGGACAGGGTTTATTTTCACCCCTCCACTTT
TRBJ2-1 TRBD1 NA TRBV5-1 CASSVGQGKNEQFF TGCGCCAGCAGCGTCGGACAGGGAAAGAATGAGCAGTTCTTC
TRBJ1-5 NA NA TRBV19 CASHGQYSNQPQHF TGTGCCAGCCATGGGCAGTATAGCAATCAGCCCCAGCATTTT
TRBJ2-7 NA once TRBV6-6 CASSPSAGPYEQYF TGTGCCAGCAGCCCTAGTGCAGGGCCCTACGAGCAGTACTTC
TRBJ2-5 TRBD2 NA TRBV6-5 CASRGTSQETQYF TGTGCCAGCAGGGGGACTAGCCAAGAGACCCAGTACTTC
TRBJ1-3 TRBD1 NA TRBV11-1 CASSWDSLGSGNTIYF TGTGCCAGCAGCTGGGACAGCCTGGGCTCTGGAAACACCATATATTTT
TRBJ1-2 TRBD1 NA TRBV30 CAWSRTGEAYGYTF TGTGCCTGGAGTCGGACAGGGGAAGCCTATGGCTACACCTTC
TRBJ2-1 NA NA TRBV9 CASSVAVIPSYNEQFF TGTGCCAGCAGCGTAGCGGTTATCCCCTCCTACAATGAGCAGTTCTTC
TRBJ1-3 NA NA TRBV10-3 CAIRGTSISGNTIYF TGTGCCATCAGAGGGACATCGATCTCTGGAAACACCATATATTTT
TRBJ2-3 TRBD2 NA TRBV15 CATSRGGTSADTQYF TGTGCCACCAGCAGAGGTGGGACTAGCGCAGATACGCAGTATTTT
TRBJ2-5 TRBD2 NA TRBV5-1 CASSPGLAGFETQYF TGCGCCAGCAGCCCGGGACTAGCGGGATTTGAGACCCAGTACTTC
TRBJ2-1 NA NA TRBV6-6 CASSYSRAGTYNEQFF TGTGCCAGCAGTTACTCTCGGGCGGGGACCTACAATGAGCAGTTCTTC